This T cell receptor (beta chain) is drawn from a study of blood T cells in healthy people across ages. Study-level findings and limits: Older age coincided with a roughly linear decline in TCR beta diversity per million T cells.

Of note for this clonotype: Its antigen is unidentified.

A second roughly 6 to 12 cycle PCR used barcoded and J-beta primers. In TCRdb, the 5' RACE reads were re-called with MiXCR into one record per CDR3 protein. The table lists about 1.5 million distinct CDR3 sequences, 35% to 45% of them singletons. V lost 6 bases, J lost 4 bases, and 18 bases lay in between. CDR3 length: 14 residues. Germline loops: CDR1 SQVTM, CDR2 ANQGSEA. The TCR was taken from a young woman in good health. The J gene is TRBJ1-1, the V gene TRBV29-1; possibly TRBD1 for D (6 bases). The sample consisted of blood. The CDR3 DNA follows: TGCAGCGTGCTACGGCGGGGGGCGCGCACTGAAGCTTTCTTT. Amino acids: CSVLRRGARTEAFF.